This T cell receptor (beta chain) is from a study of blood T cells in healthy people across ages. Only a few counts were recorded for this clonotype. A second roughly 7 to 11 cycle PCR used barcoded and J-beta primers. TCRdb called the 5' RACE reads again in MiXCR, with one record for every CDR3 protein. The table records 1.4 million or so distinct CDR3 sequences, roughly two fifths of them present only once. The V end lost 6 bases, the J end lost 3 bases, and 13 bases lay between the germline ends. The germline V gene has CDR1 SQVTM and CDR2 ANQGSEA. The CDR3 contains 13 residues. The source is a woman between 18 and 29 years old in good health. V is TRBV29-1 and J is TRBJ2-3; D ambiguous. Sequencing was carried out using blood. The CDR3 region is CSVPVGQTDTQYF. DNA of the CDR3: TGCAGCGTCCCCGTAGGGCAGACAGATACGCAGTATTTT.